Listed below are T cell receptor beta chains from one sample, sequenced in a study of neurological immune-mediated disorders. TCRdb processed the 5' RACE reads anew with MiXCR; each CDR3 protein has one entry. This table has under 130,000 distinct CDR3 sequences, more than 10% appearing once. The specimen was PBMCs. These receptors came from a female donor with HTLV-1-associated myelopathy (HAM/TSP). CDR3s include the opening cysteine and the closing phenylalanine or tryptophan. The D gene is left open where the match is weak. Clone size is stated in some rows and not others, as once, few, many or a class when expanded.

many | TRBJ2-3 | 14 | TRBV12-3/TRBV12-4 | TRBD2 | TGTGCCAGCAGTCGGGGGGGCAGCACAGATACGCAGTATTTT | CASSRGGSTDTQYF
many | TRBJ1-1 | 12 | TRBV20-1 | . | TGCAGTGCTTCCCAGGGGAACACTGAAGCTTTCTTT | CSASQGNTEAFF
many | TRBJ1-6 | 14 | TRBV5-1 | TRBD1 | TGCGCCAGCAGCCTAGGAGCAGGGGGCCCACCCCTCCACTTT | CASSLGAGGPPLHF
few | TRBJ2-7 | 13 | TRBV6-2/TRBV6-3 | . | TGTGCCAGCAGTTACTCACGCGTGGGGGAGCAGTACTTC | CASSYSRVGEQYF
few | TRBJ1-4 | 14 | TRBV5-1 | TRBD1 | TGCGCCAGCAGCCACGGGACAGGGGATGAAAAACTGTTTTTT | CASSHGTGDEKLFF
many | TRBJ2-5 | 16 | TRBV4-1 | TRBD2 | TGCGCCAGCAGCCAAGGAGCGGGGGCCGGGAAAGAGACCCAGTACTTC | CASSQGAGAGKETQYF
few | TRBJ1-2 | 11 | TRBV27 | . | TGTGCCAGTTTCGGGAGAGGGTCCTACACCTTC | CASFGRGSYTF
many | TRBJ2-5 | 13 | TRBV27 | TRBD2 | TGTGCCAGCAGCCCAAGCGGGGTCGAGACCCAGTACTTC | CASSPSGVETQYF
many | TRBJ2-2 | 15 | TRBV4-1 | TRBD1 | TGCGCCAGCAGCCAGGGGACAGGGAACACCGGGGAGCTGTTTTTT | CASSQGTGNTGELFF
many | TRBJ2-1 | 15 | TRBV20-1 | TRBD2 | TGCAGTGCTAGAGATTTAGGGAGGGGATCGGGTGAGCAGTTCTTC | CSARDLGRGSGEQFF
many | TRBJ2-7 | 14 | TRBV7-2 | TRBD1 | TGTGCCAGCAGCTTACAGGGGGCGACCTACGAGCAGTACTTC | CASSLQGATYEQYF
many | TRBJ1-5 | 13 | TRBV6-6 | . | TGTGCCAGCAGTTACCGACTCGGGCAGCCCCAGCATTTT | CASSYRLGQPQHF
few | TRBJ2-7 | 13 | TRBV19 | . | TGTGCCAGTAAAGACCGTAACCACTGGGAGCAGTACTTC | CASKDRNHWEQYF
many | TRBJ2-2 | 16 | TRBV28 | TRBD2 | TGTGCCAGCAGTTCTCTAGCGGGGGCCTCCACCGGGGAGCTGTTTTTT | CASSSLAGASTGELFF
many | TRBJ2-1 | 12 | TRBV4-1 | . | TGCGCCAGCAGCCGGGAAAGCGATGAGCAGTTCTTC | CASSRESDEQFF
many | TRBJ1-6 | 16 | TRBV6-1 | . | TGTGCCAGCAGTCCACGCGACGGGACAACTTATTCACCCCTCCACTTT | CASSPRDGTTYSPLHF
. | TRBJ1-4 | 15 | TRBV2 | . | TGTGCCAGCATCGTCCAGGGGCAAGCTAATGAAAAACTGTTTTTT | CASIVQGQANEKLFF
many | TRBJ2-3 | 12 | TRBV7-2 | . | TGTGCCAGCAGCCCGAGGACAGATACGCAGTATTTT | CASSPRTDTQYF
many | TRBJ1-1 | 13 | TRBV5-1 | . | TGCGCCAGCAGCCCGAGTTTGAGCACTGAAGCTTTCTTT | CASSPSLSTEAFF
many | TRBJ2-4 | 14 | TRBV5-1 | . | TGCGCCAGCAGCAAAGCCGGGACGGGAAACATTCAGTACTTC | CASSKAGTGNIQYF
many | TRBJ1-2 | 14 | TRBV7-9 | . | TGTGCCAGCAGCTACTTCCTAATTTCCGATGGCTACACCTTC | CASSYFLISDGYTF
few | TRBJ1-3 | 12 | TRBV11-2 | . | TGTGCCAGCAGTCCTCTGGGAAACACCATATATTTT | CASSPLGNTIYF
few | TRBJ2-4 | 14 | TRBV5-1 | . | TGCGCCAGCAGCTTGAGTACAGGCCGAAACATTCAGTACTTC | CASSLSTGRNIQYF
many | TRBJ2-2 | 14 | TRBV20-1 | TRBD1 | TGCAGTGCAAGGACAGGGAGGAACACCGGGGAGCTGTTTTTT | CSARTGRNTGELFF
many | TRBJ2-1 | 15 | TRBV5-1 | . | TGCGCCAGCAGCTTGGTTTTGACAGGATTGAATGAGCAGTTCTTC | CASSLVLTGLNEQFF
. | TRBJ1-6 | 13 | TRBV12-3/TRBV12-4 | TRBD1 | TGTGCCAGCAGCCGGGGACAGGGGTCACCCCTCCACTTT | CASSRGQGSPLHF
many | TRBJ2-7 | 13 | TRBV5-1 | . | TGCGCCAGCAGCTCGGCCAGCTCCTACGAGCAGTACTTC | CASSSASSYEQYF
many | TRBJ2-3 | 16 | TRBV5-1 | . | TGCGCCAGCAGCGCCGATATTATGGGGAGCACAGATACGCAGTATTTT | CASSADIMGSTDTQYF
many | TRBJ1-2 | 17 | TRBV27 | . | TGTGCAAGCAGTTTATCCGGGGGGGCAGCAGAGATGTATGGCTACACCTTC | CASSLSGGAAEMYGYTF
many | TRBJ2-1 | 16 | TRBV18 | TRBD2 | TGTGCCAGCTCACCGTCAACTAGCGGGGGGGCCGGAGAGCAGTTCTTC | CASSPSTSGGAGEQFF
many | TRBJ2-3 | 16 | TRBV5-1 | . | TGCGCCAGCAGCTTGGACCCGGGTACTAGCACAGATACGCAGTATTTT | CASSLDPGTSTDTQYF
. | TRBJ1-1 | 13 | TRBV4-1 | . | TGCGCCAGCAGCCATCCCGGGTTCAACGAAGCTTTCTTT | CASSHPGFNEAFF
many | TRBJ2-1 | 13 | TRBV7-2 | . | TGTGCCAGCAGCTTAGCCAGCAACAATGAGCAGTTCTTC | CASSLASNNEQFF
many | TRBJ2-7 | 14 | TRBV7-9 | . | TGTGCCAGCAGCCCCCGGGGCGGGCCCTACGAGCAGTACTTC | CASSPRGGPYEQYF